Each of the 8 T cell receptor beta chains below was sequenced from the same sample in a study of blood T cell repertoires in COVID-19. Repertoires were generated with immunoSEQ multiplex PCR, while TCRdb's copy carries only in-frame clones and drops some. The profile covers approximately 300,000 clones, with roughly 90% appearing a single time and roughly 2.6% taken by the ten largest. The source material was PBMCs or T cells enriched from blood (not recorded which). The receptors were gathered from a man aged 55 to 70 who had recovered from COVID-19.

The chain couples TRBV6-2 or TRBV6-3 to TRBJ2-2, with a weak D call TRBD2 (6 bases). Germline V lookup: CDR1 MNHEY, CDR2 SVGEGT. Trimming cost V 6 bases and J 5 bases, with 10 bases left between them. The CDR3 consists of 13 residues. The DNA for the CDR3 is TGTGCCAGCAGCTTCAGCGGGACCGGGGAGCTGTTTTTT. Its translation: CASSFSGTGELFF.

The chain combines TRBV5-4 with TRBJ1-3, with D hard to call. The CDR3 runs to 13 residues. The V end lost 3 bases, the J end lost 0 bases, and 4 bases lay between the germline ends. In germline, CDR1 is SGHNT, CDR2 YYREEE (reference sequence). For the CDR3, the DNA is TGTGCCAGCAGCTCCAGCTCTGGAAACACCATATATTTT. Its protein is CASSSSSGNTIYF.

The chain is built from TRBV6-5 and TRBJ1-2; D unresolved. V lost 6 bases to trimming and J lost 5 bases, with 13 bases between them. This CDR3 has 13 residues. The germline V gene encodes CDR1 MNHEY and CDR2 SVGAGI. This chain's CDR3 is CASRSQQFYGYTF. DNA of the CDR3: TGTGCCAGCAGATCCCAACAGTTTTATGGCTACACCTTC.

This clone was picked up one time. V is TRBV3-1 (or the pseudogene TRBV3-2) and J is TRBJ1-1; 8 bases align to TRBD1. From germline, CDR1 is LGHDT and CDR2 YNNKEL (reference sequence). The V segment lost 4 bases and the J segment 5 bases; nucleotides outside the gene matches: 6. This CDR3 comprises 14 residues. The CDR3 region is CASSPRTGRTEAFF. Written as DNA, the CDR3 is TGTGCCAGCAGCCCCAGGACAGGGCGGACTGAAGCTTTCTTT.

The chain combines TRBV6-2 or TRBV6-3 with TRBJ2-5; 14 bases align to TRBD2. This CDR3 is 17 amino acids long. Unmatched junction bases numbered 9, after V lost 5 bases and J lost 4 bases. Germline V gene data show CDR1 as MNHEY and CDR2 as SVGEGT. The CDR3: CASSKGGLAGARETQYF. CDR3 DNA sequence: TGTGCCAGCAGTAAGGGGGGACTAGCGGGAGCTCGAGAGACCCAGTACTTC.

This clone was seen a single time. V usage is TRBV10-3 and J usage is TRBJ1-2, with 8 bases lining up with TRBD1. The CDR3 totals 15 residues. Germline CDR1 ENHRY, CDR2 SYGVKD. Trimming removed 0 bases from V and 7 bases from J; junction bases left unmatched: 7. CDR3 sequence (DNA): TGTGCCATCAGTGAGTCGACCCAGGGGGCGGTTGGCTACACCTTC. Its protein product is CAISESTQGAVGYTF.

The chain employs TRBV6-5 and TRBJ2-1, with TRBD1 matching 10 bases. V trimming: 6 bases; J trimming: 2 bases; junction bases outside the gene matches: 1. Germline CDR1 MNHEY, CDR2 SVGAGI. The CDR3 loop spans 14 amino acids. CDR3 nucleotide sequence: TGTGCCAGCAGCGGACAGGGGGCCTACAATGAGCAGTTCTTC. Translating gives CASSGQGAYNEQFF.

This clone was counted a few times. V gene TRBV11-1 combines with J gene TRBJ1-5; TRBD1 aligns across 7 bases. CDR1 and CDR2 (germline): SGHAT, FQDESV (reference sequence). V was pared by 0 bases and J by 3 bases, with 5 bases of the junction left unmatched. The CDR3 has 16 amino acids. The CDR3 is CASSLAGTDDNQPQHF. CDR3 DNA: TGTGCCAGCAGCTTAGCCGGGACAGACGACAATCAGCCCCAGCATTTT.